These 23 T cell receptor beta chains were sequenced from one sample in a study of response to subunit inactivated influenza vaccine. TCRdb re-called the RT-PCR reads through MiXCR, storing one row per CDR3 protein. The sample contains under 850,000 distinct CDR3 sequences, about 18% of which appear only once. The sample here was PBMCs from blood, taken approximately 5 days after vaccination. These receptors came from a man over 45 who received an inactivated influenza vaccine.

The chain links TRBV10-3 to TRBJ2-5; 9 bases are shared with TRBD1. CDR1 ENHRY and CDR2 SYGVKD come from the germline V gene. CDR3 length equals 14 residues. V lost 9 bases, J lost 4 bases, and 9 bases stayed unmatched. The CDR3 DNA reads TGTGCCATACAGGGACAGGGAGCCAGAGAGACCCAGTACTTC. Translation: CAIQGQGARETQYF.

The V and J genes are TRBV7-2 and TRBJ2-5; D is perhaps TRBD1 (6 bases). V lost 3 bases and J 9 bases, leaving 17 bases between the germline ends. CDR1 is SGHTA, CDR2 FQGNSA, per germline. CDR3 length: 14 residues. The CDR3 DNA reads TGTGCCAGCAGCTTGGCAGGGGCGTCGAATGCCCAGTACTTC. The encoded protein is CASSLAGASNAQYF.

This chain joins TRBV7-9 and TRBJ2-1, with D perhaps given as TRBD1 or TRBD2 (5 bases each). Trimming stripped 0 bases from V and 9 bases from J, with 9 bases between. The germline gives CDR1 SEHNR, CDR2 FQNEAQ (reference sequence). The CDR3 extends over 13 amino acids. CDR3 amino acids: CASSLAVGTEQFF. The CDR3 DNA sequence: TGTGCCAGCAGCTTAGCGGTGGGGACTGAGCAGTTCTTC.

This sequence joins TRBV6-4 and TRBJ2-3, with D tentatively TRBD2 (5 bases). Trimming removed 6 bases at V and 0 bases at J, with 10 bases between. The CDR3 covers 14 residues. Germline V gene data show CDR1 as MRHNA and CDR2 as SNTAGT. CDR3: CASRLDFSTDTQYF. The DNA for the CDR3 is TGTGCCAGCAGATTGGACTTTAGCACAGATACGCAGTATTTT.

The V call is TRBV7-8, the J call TRBJ2-7, with a possible D match to TRBD2 (6 bases). CDR3 length: 16 residues. Germline lookup yields CDR1 SGHVS and CDR2 FQNEAQ. With 3 bases removed from V and 1 base from J, the gap between germline ends came to 16 bases. The CDR3 loop reads CASSFMRGGGSYEQYF. The CDR3 region has the DNA TGTGCCAGCAGCTTTATGCGGGGAGGAGGATCCTACGAGCAGTACTTC.

This clonotype was detected a few times. The rearrangement links TRBV7-9 to TRBJ2-7; 7 bases fit TRBD1. CDR1 is SEHNR, CDR2 FQNEAQ, per germline (reference sequence). V was clipped by 5 bases and J by 11 bases; unmatched bases: 9. The CDR3 totals 12 residues. CDR3 bases: TGTGCCAGCAGCCCCGGGACAGTATTGAAGTACTTC. Translated: CASSPGTVLKYF.

This chain links TRBV6-1 with TRBJ2-3; 10 positions agree with TRBD2. The germline V gene has CDR1 MNHNS and CDR2 SASEGT. This CDR3 is 14 amino acids long. Trimming took 5 bases from V and 5 from J; bases not matched to a gene: 4. The CDR3, as DNA: TGTGCCAGCAGTCAACTAGCGGGAAGAGATACGCAGTATTTT. This sequence encodes CASSQLAGRDTQYF.

This clonotype was counted between two and nine times. This chain uses TRBV20-1 with TRBJ2-1; 8 bases align to TRBD2. Germline V CDR1 and CDR2: DFQATT, SNEGSKA (reference sequence). The V gene end was trimmed by 6 bases and the J gene end by 9 bases; junction bases not matched to a gene: 13. There are 14 residues in the CDR3. CDR3 DNA sequence: TGCAGTGCCTCACTGACGGGGGGGCCGAGTGAGCAGTTCTTC. Its protein product is CSASLTGGPSEQFF.

This clonotype was recorded at least ten times. V is TRBV20-1 and J is TRBJ2-7; TRBD1 might be the D (5 bases). The germline CDR1 and CDR2 sequences are DFQATT and SNEGSKA (reference sequence). V was pared by 3 bases and J by 3 bases, with 12 bases between. The CDR3 extends over 13 amino acids. The CDR3 nucleotides are TGCAGTGCTAGTGCAGGGCTTGGCTACGAGCAGTACTTC. Encoded protein: CSASAGLGYEQYF.

The chain joins TRBV12-3 or TRBV12-4 to TRBJ2-1; D remains unclear. Trimming pared 3 bases from V and 5 bases from J, leaving 8 bases between. The CDR3 has 13 residues. The CDR3 nucleotides read TGTGCCAGCAGTTTTACCAGTCACAATGAGCAGTTCTTC. This sequence encodes CASSFTSHNEQFF.

In its sample, this clonotype was seen a few times. The chain employs TRBV6-1 and TRBJ2-3; 8 nucleotides line up with TRBD1. J was trimmed by 2 bases and V by 8 bases; bases with no gene match: 9. This CDR3 is 15 amino acids long. CDR1 MNHNS and CDR2 SASEGT come from the germline V gene. In DNA form, the CDR3 reads TGTGCCAGCGGGAGTACGACAGGGGCCACAGATACGCAGTATTTT. Amino acid sequence: CASGSTTGATDTQYF.

There are a few counts of this clonotype. The chain carries TRBV12-3 or TRBV12-4 and TRBJ2-1; no clear D. The germline V and J ends were trimmed by 5 bases and 0 bases, with 11 bases remaining between them. The CDR3 extends over 15 amino acids. CDR3 amino acids: CASSRSQSSYNEQFF. In DNA, the CDR3 is TGTGCCAGCAGTCGATCTCAGAGCTCCTACAATGAGCAGTTCTTC.

In its sample, this clonotype was seen many times. The gene calls are TRBV21-1 and TRBJ2-7; TRBD2, as called in the table, went unchecked against the DNA. TRBV21-1 is classified as a pseudogene. This CDR3 region has 16 residues. Here the CDR3 reads CASSKYTEVPRDEQYF. The CDR3 bases are TGTGCCAGCAGCAAATACACGGAGGTGCCCAGGGACGAGCAGTACTTC.

The chain recombines TRBV29-1 with TRBJ2-5; 8 bases are a match to TRBD1. Germline V gene data show CDR1 as SQVTM and CDR2 as ANQGSEA. Trimming took 5 bases from V and 3 from J; bases not matched to a gene: 5. This CDR3 spans 13 amino acids. The CDR3 spells CSVHRGYEETQYF. The CDR3, as DNA: TGCAGCGTTCACAGGGGGTACGAAGAGACCCAGTACTTC.

This chain uses TRBV6-5 with TRBJ2-2; weak D call: TRBD1 (6 bases). Looked up from germline, CDR1 is MNHEY and CDR2 is SVGAGI. CDR3 length: 16 residues. V gave up 2 bases and J gave up 6 bases, with 16 bases separating them. DNA for the CDR3: TGTGCCAGCAGTTACCCCACTGGGGGCTCGGCCGGGGAGCTGTTTTTT. Encoded protein: CASSYPTGGSAGELFF.

The gene calls are TRBV12-3 or TRBV12-4 and TRBJ2-7; 7 bases map to TRBD1. This CDR3 has 16 residues. V shed 6 bases and J 3 bases; nucleotides not matched to a gene: 14. Here the CDR3 DNA reads TGTGCCAGCAGCACCGCGGCAGCAGGGGGAGTCTACGAGCAGTACTTC. This codes for CASSTAAAGGVYEQYF.

This clonotype was seen a few times. This chain uses TRBV12-3 or TRBV12-4 with TRBJ1-1; 7 bases fit TRBD1. The ends lost 6 bases at V and 4 bases at J; junction bases unmatched: 5. The CDR3 covers 13 residues. CDR3 in amino acids: CASRGQALTEAFF. The CDR3 coding sequence is TGTGCCAGCAGAGGACAGGCCCTCACTGAAGCTTTCTTT.

This sequence joins TRBV28 and TRBJ2-7; D unclear. The CDR3 contains 15 residues. Germline lookup yields CDR1 MDHEN and CDR2 SYDVKM. V lost 4 bases to trimming and J lost 0 bases, with 13 bases between them. CDR3 sequence reads: CASSSTTDSSYEQYF. The CDR3 DNA sequence: TGTGCCAGCAGTTCAACTACGGATAGCTCCTACGAGCAGTACTTC.

This clonotype has ten or more counts. The chain is built from TRBV9 and TRBJ2-5; D uncertain. V lost 0 bases and J 4 bases, leaving 13 bases between the germline ends. The V gene's germline CDR1 is SGDLS and CDR2 YYNGEE. The CDR3 has 15 amino acids. The CDR3 here is CASSVGLADPETQYF. CDR3 in DNA: TGTGCCAGCAGCGTAGGTTTGGCGGACCCAGAGACCCAGTACTTC.

This clonotype occurred a few times. V gene TRBV28 combines with J gene TRBJ2-3, with a possible D match to TRBD2 (7 bases). The germline CDR1 and CDR2 sequences are MDHEN and SYDVKM. The CDR3 length is 17 residues. The V gene lost 8 bases and the J gene lost 2 bases, with 23 bases spanning the gap. CDR3 DNA: TGTGCCAGCCCTCGGCGGGGGCTGCCCTCCCCCACAGATACGCAGTATTTT. Translation: CASPRRGLPSPTDTQYF.

The sample holds a few counts of this clonotype. The chain couples TRBV7-9 to TRBJ2-7; D gene unclear. V lost 0 bases and J 5 bases, leaving 8 bases between the germline ends. This CDR3 has 13 residues. Looked up from germline, CDR1 is SEHNR and CDR2 is FQNEAQ (reference sequence). CDR3 region: CASSLAGTNEQYF. The CDR3 nucleotides are TGTGCCAGCAGCTTAGCGGGAACGAACGAGCAGTACTTC.

The rearrangement joins TRBV10-2 to TRBJ2-3; a possible D gene is TRBD2 (7 bases). Trimming took off 10 bases at V and 3 bases at J, with 23 bases between the two ends. Looked up from germline, CDR1 is WSHSY and CDR2 is SAAADI. The CDR3 is 16 residues long. CDR3 region: CATYTPRGADTDTQYF. DNA for the CDR3: TGCGCCACCTATACCCCTCGGGGGGCGGATACAGATACGCAGTATTTT.

The sample holds a few counts of this clonotype. As DNA, the CDR3 is TGCAGTGCTAGCCGGGCCCTAGTGGAGCCCCAGCATTTT. Amino acids: CSASRALVEPQHF. This rearrangement joins TRBV20-1 to TRBJ1-5; no reliable D call. V was pared by 3 bases and J by 8 bases, with 14 bases between. Germline V gene data show CDR1 as DFQATT and CDR2 as SNEGSKA (reference sequence). This CDR3 contains 13 residues.